These T cell receptor beta chains were read from a single sample in a study of identical twins. TCRdb redid the calling of the 5' RACE reads with MiXCR, one entry per CDR3 protein. The top ten hold under 0.35% of the sample, which has approximately 1.8 million distinct CDR3 sequences, around 29% seen once. Sequencing input: cord blood. The origin of the receptors is a newborn girl in good health. The CDR3 runs from the conserved cysteine through the conserved F or W. D genes are given only for firm matches. Not all rows give a size; the values are once, few, many and, for expanded clones, a class.

>TRBJ2-1|TRBV20-1|.|TRBD2
CRTQRAGPYNEQFF
TGCAGGACCCAGCGAGCGGGACCCTACAATGAGCAGTTCTTC
>TRBJ1-6|TRBV25-1|.|.
CASSEHSPLHF
TGTGCCAGCAGTGAACACTCACCCCTCCACTTT
>TRBJ2-4|TRBV7-9|.|TRBD2
CASSSFDGASGLWSKNIQYF
TGTGCCAGCAGCTCATTTGACGGAGCTAGCGGGCTTTGGTCCAAAAACATTCAGTACTTC
>TRBJ2-2|TRBV7-2|.|.
CASSYKLFRDAGTGELFF
TGTGCCAGCAGCTATAAACTCTTCCGGGACGCTGGAACCGGGGAGCTGTTTTTT
>TRBJ2-7|TRBV4-1|.|.
CASSYPNQGHFYEQYF
TGCGCCAGCAGCTACCCGAACCAGGGCCACTTCTACGAGCAGTACTTC
>TRBJ1-4|TRBV28|few|.
CASSFIAEKLFF
TGTGCCAGCAGTTTTATAGCGGAAAAACTGTTTTTT
>TRBJ1-6|TRBV28|few|.
CATKGHPDSPLHF
TGTGCCACCAAGGGGCACCCCGATTCACCCCTCCACTTT
>TRBJ1-5|TRBV20-1|.|.
CSARYSGDQPQHF
TGCAGTGCTAGATATTCAGGGGATCAGCCCCAGCATTTT
>TRBJ1-2|TRBV5-1|.|.
CASSLVRQGGVGYGYTF
TGCGCCAGCAGCTTGGTACGGCAGGGAGGCGTTGGGTATGGCTACACCTTC
>TRBJ2-1|TRBV3-1|.|.
CASSQGSRSEQFF
TGTGCCAGCAGCCAAGGTAGTCGGTCTGAGCAGTTCTTC
>TRBJ2-7|TRBV11-2|few|TRBD1
CASSPSGTGYEQYF
TGTGCCAGCAGCCCATCCGGGACAGGCTACGAGCAGTACTTC
>TRBJ2-1|TRBV28|.|.
CASMVAGDHNEQFF
TGTGCCAGCATGGTGGCAGGGGACCACAATGAGCAGTTCTTC
>TRBJ2-2|TRBV11-2|.|.
CASSLYALYLNTGELFF
TGTGCCAGCAGCTTATATGCCCTCTACCTGAACACCGGGGAGCTGTTTTTT
>TRBJ2-5|TRBV20-1|.|TRBD2
CSHTSGSRNEQYF
TGCTCGCATACTAGCGGGAGTCGAAATGAGCAGTACTTC
>TRBJ2-4|TRBV7-2|.|TRBD1
CASSSYRDRALNIQYF
TGTGCCAGCAGCTCCTATCGGGACAGGGCGTTAAACATTCAGTACTTC
>TRBJ2-3|TRBV20-1|.|.
CSVTPDGDTQYF
TGCAGTGTTACCCCCGACGGTGATACGCAGTATTTT
>TRBJ2-1|TRBV14|few|TRBD2
CASSQGARLAGGKQFF
TGTGCCAGCAGCCAAGGGGCGAGACTAGCGGGAGGAAAGCAGTTCTTC
>TRBJ2-7|TRBV21-1|few|.
CASSEGGITTEQYF
TGTGCCAGCAGCGAGGGGGGTATAACGACCGAGCAGTACTTC
>TRBJ2-3|TRBV6-6|.|TRBD2
CASSILAGVTSTDTQYF
TGTGCCAGCAGCATCCTAGCGGGGGTTACTAGCACAGATACGCAGTATTTT
>TRBJ2-3|TRBV2|.|.
CASTLSRANTQYF
TGTGCCAGCACTCTTAGCAGGGCTAATACGCAGTATTTT
>TRBJ1-6|TRBV18|.|TRBD1
CASSPADRGSPLHF
TGTGCCAGCTCACCAGCCGACAGGGGTTCACCCCTCCACTTT
>TRBJ2-3|TRBV27|many|.
CASSPRDWISTDTQYF
TGTGCCAGCAGTCCACGGGACTGGATAAGCACAGATACGCAGTATTTT
>TRBJ2-1|TRBV7-9|.|TRBD2
CASSETSGTYNELFF
TGTGCCAGCAGCGAGACTAGCGGGACCTACAATGAGCTGTTCTTC
>TRBJ2-1|TRBV4-2|many|TRBD2
CASSQGVAGSSYNEQFF
TGTGCCAGCAGCCAAGGAGTAGCGGGGAGCTCCTACAATGAGCAGTTCTTC
>TRBJ1-2|TRBV5-1|once|.
CASSLRFDCGYTF
TGCGCCAGCAGCTTGAGGTTCGACTGTGGCTACACCTTC
>TRBJ2-7|TRBV6-1|once|TRBD1
CASSEERTGGYEQYF
TGTGCCAGCAGTGAAGAGAGGACAGGGGGCTACGAGCAGTACTTC
>TRBJ2-3|TRBV7-7|.|TRBD1
CASSGRPGTGDTDAQYF
TGTGCTAGCAGTGGGCGCCCCGGGACAGGGGATACAGATGCGCAGTATTTT
>TRBJ2-2|TRBV4-1|.|.
CASSLTPTGELFF
TGCGCCAGCAGCCTGACACCTACCGGGGAGCTGTTTTTT
>TRBJ2-3|TRBV10-3|many|.
CATIGAITDTQYF
TGTGCCACAATCGGGGCCATCACAGATACGCAGTATTTT
>TRBJ1-2|TRBV20-1|few|.
CSARDLTGDYGYTF
TGCAGTGCTAGAGATCTGACAGGAGACTATGGCTACACCTTC
>TRBJ1-1|TRBV29-1|.|.
CSAVSGIEAFF
TGCAGCGCTGTGTCCGGGATTGAAGCTTTCTTT
>TRBJ2-7|TRBV12-3/TRBV12-4|.|TRBD2
CASSRSEVAGSRTYEQYF
TGTGCCAGCAGTCGGTCGGAAGTAGCGGGGTCCCGGACCTACGAGCAGTACTTC
>TRBJ2-3|TRBV7-2|few|.
CASSLDPSPPDTQYF
TGTGCCAGCAGCTTAGATCCTAGTCCCCCAGATACGCAGTATTTT
>TRBJ1-2|TRBV7-2|.|.
CASSLAVQGHGYTF
TGTGCCAGCAGCTTAGCGGTACAGGGTCATGGCTACACCTTC
>TRBJ2-1|TRBV4-2|.|.
CASSQASISNEQFF
TGTGCCAGCAGCCAAGCCAGTATCAGCAATGAGCAGTTCTTC
>TRBJ2-7|TRBV10-3|few|TRBD2
CAISDYMAALAGSHEQYF
TGTGCCATCAGTGACTACATGGCGGCGCTAGCGGGATCCCACGAGCAGTACTTC
>TRBJ2-5|TRBV12-3/TRBV12-4|.|TRBD2
CASSLRLAGDKTRYF
TGTGCCAGCAGTTTGCGACTAGCGGGAGACAAGACCCGGTACTTC
>TRBJ2-5|TRBV10-3|many|TRBD1
CAISLGTVQETQYF
TGTGCCATCAGCCTAGGGACAGTCCAAGAGACCCAGTACTTC
>TRBJ2-7|TRBV4-1|.|.
CASSQAGVGTFEQYF
TGCGCCAGCAGCCAAGCGGGAGTCGGAACTTTTGAGCAGTACTTC
>TRBJ1-5|TRBV28|.|TRBD1
CATKRQGGRNQPQHF
TGTGCCACCAAACGACAGGGGGGGAGAAATCAGCCCCAGCATTTT
>TRBJ2-7|TRBV19|.|TRBD1
CASSIDGGQGSYEQYF
TGTGCCAGTAGTATAGATGGCGGACAGGGATCCTACGAGCAGTACTTC
>TRBJ1-5|TRBV20-1|.|.
CNARGDIRDFRQPQHF
TGCAATGCTAGAGGGGACATCAGGGATTTTCGTCAGCCCCAGCATTTT
>TRBJ2-4|TRBV10-3|many|.
CAISEDVLAKNIQYF
TGTGCCATCAGTGAGGACGTCCTAGCCAAAAACATTCAGTACTTC
>TRBJ2-1|TRBV7-2|few|.
CASSLVIRAIQGQFF
TGTGCCAGCAGCTTAGTTATTCGGGCTATACAAGGACAGTTCTTC
>TRBJ2-7|TRBV20-1|.|TRBD1
CSARDPTGQGQYEQYF
TGCAGTGCTAGAGACCCGACCGGACAGGGCCAGTACGAGCAGTACTTC
>TRBJ2-1|TRBV20-1|.|.
CSASYWGGRGPTNEQFF
TGCAGTGCTAGTTATTGGGGAGGTCGGGGGCCCACCAATGAGCAGTTCTTC
>TRBJ2-7|TRBV27|.|TRBD1
CASSADRVSYEQYF
TGTGCCAGCAGTGCGGACAGGGTCAGCTACGAGCAGTACTTC
>TRBJ1-6|TRBV4-1|.|TRBD1
CASSQRQGSPLHF
TGCGCCAGCAGCCAGCGACAGGGTTCACCCCTCCACTTT
>TRBJ2-2|TRBV5-1|.|.
CASSSTTANTGELFF
TGCGCCAGCAGCTCCACGACAGCCAACACCGGGGAGCTGTTTTTT
>TRBJ2-1|TRBV12-3/TRBV12-4|few|.
CASSFQGRARVDEQFF
TGTGCCAGCAGTTTTCAGGGGAGGGCCCGTGTCGATGAGCAGTTCTTC
>TRBJ1-2|TRBV27|.|.
CASSLRPLANYGYTF
TGTGCCAGCAGTTTAAGGCCCCTAGCTAACTATGGCTACACCTTC
>TRBJ2-3|TRBV5-1|.|.
CASSLDIGRTDTQYF
TGCGCCAGCAGCTTGGATATCGGGAGAACAGATACGCAGTATTTT
>TRBJ2-7|TRBV5-1|.|TRBD1
CASSQRQGYNEQYF
TGCGCCAGCAGCCAGAGACAGGGGTACAATGAGCAGTACTTC
>TRBJ1-5|TRBV20-1|.|.
CSASPTAGEGQPQHF
TGCAGTGCTAGCCCCACAGCGGGGGAAGGGCAGCCCCAGCATTTT